What follows are 9 T cell receptor beta chains derived from one specimen sequenced in a study of breast tumors, draining lymph nodes, adjacent tissues. Samples came from axillary lymph nodes draining the breast cancer. TCRdb used MiXCR to reprocess the multiplex PCR reads, holding one entry per CDR3 protein. The sample holds roughly 86,000 distinct CDR3 sequences, roughly a fifth seen once. Material for sequencing was axillary lymph node tissue. These receptors came from a female donor with breast cancer. Some clones in this sample may be carry-over from other donors' samples.

This clonotype was detected many times. This chain connects TRBV6-5 to TRBJ2-5; 9 nucleotides line up with TRBD1. The CDR3 sequence is 14 residues long. Germline CDR1 reads MNHEY; CDR2 reads SVGAGI. Trimming removed 6 bases from V and 3 bases from J; junction bases left unmatched: 5. The CDR3 nucleotides are TGTGCCAGCAGCCTTACAGGGGGCGAAGAGACCCAGTACTTC. It specifies CASSLTGGEETQYF.

The sample holds a few counts of this clonotype. V usage is TRBV12-3 or TRBV12-4 and J usage is TRBJ2-3, with TRBD2 matching over 7 bases. The V segment lost 1 base and the J segment 3 bases; nucleotides outside the gene matches: 7. The CDR3 spans 16 residues. This CDR3 reads CASSLEEGGLTDTQYF. In DNA, the CDR3 is TGTGCCAGCAGTTTAGAGGAGGGAGGGCTTACAGATACGCAGTATTTT.

This clonotype was recorded at least ten times. The V call is TRBV5-6, the J call TRBJ2-1; 9 bases are a match to TRBD1. This CDR3 spans 20 amino acids. Germline V CDR1 and CDR2: SGHDT, YYEEEE. With V trimmed by 2 bases and J by 3 bases, 18 bases remained unmatched. Here the CDR3 reads CASSLLVQGAFSGGYNEQFF. The CDR3 nucleotides read TGTGCCAGCAGCTTATTAGTACAGGGGGCTTTTTCGGGAGGCTACAATGAGCAGTTCTTC.

There are many counts of this clonotype. The V gene is TRBV20-1, the J gene TRBJ2-7; TRBD1 might be the D (6 bases). V dropped 6 bases and J dropped 0 bases, with 21 bases sitting between them. CDR1 and CDR2 from the germline V gene are DFQATT and SNEGSKA (reference sequence). The CDR3 is made up of 16 amino acids. The CDR3: CSAEAPNRVYSYEQYF. In DNA, the CDR3 is TGCAGTGCCGAAGCCCCAAACAGGGTATACTCCTACGAGCAGTACTTC.

The table lists this clonotype with many counts. The rearrangement joins TRBV6-2 or TRBV6-3 to TRBJ2-7; D ambiguous. V was clipped by 7 bases and J by 2 bases, with 12 bases between them. Germline V gene lookup returns CDR1 MNHEY and CDR2 SVGEGT. This CDR3 contains 13 residues. The chain's CDR3 is CASKTRSTYEQYF. In DNA form, the CDR3 reads TGTGCCAGCAAGACAAGGAGTACCTACGAGCAGTACTTC.

This clonotype was seen only a few times. A much larger clone differs by one base, so this may be a read error. The chain has TRBV4-2 and TRBJ2-1; D possibly corresponds to TRBD2 (6 bases). The CDR3 contains 15 residues. Germline values: CDR1 LGHNA, CDR2 YNFKEQ. Trimming took 2 bases from V and 2 from J, leaving 10 bases between them. CDR3 loop: CASSQNGGPYNEQFF. The CDR3 DNA is TGTGCCAGCAGCCAAAACGGGGGACCCTACAATGAGCAGTTCTTC.

This clonotype was detected ten times or more. This chain connects TRBV25-1 to TRBJ2-7; D uncertain. In germline, CDR1 is MGHDK, CDR2 SYGVNS. Trimming left V 3 bases short and J 2 bases short, with 14 bases between. The CDR3 extends over 15 amino acids. The CDR3 DNA is TGTGCCAGCAGTGATCAAAGGATAGGCGCCTACGAGCAGTACTTC. Translating gives CASSDQRIGAYEQYF.

This rearrangement joins TRBV14 to TRBJ2-3; the match to TRBD2 covers 13 bases. The CDR3 runs 20 residues. Trimming took 3 bases from V and 0 from J; bases not matched to a gene: 12. CDR1 and CDR2 (germline): SGHDN, FVKESK. This chain's CDR3 is CASSQRTGLAGLFSTDTQYF. DNA for the CDR3: TGTGCCAGCAGCCAGCGGACGGGACTAGCGGGACTATTTAGCACAGATACGCAGTATTTT.

The chain combines TRBV28 with TRBJ1-5; no definite D call. Germline V gives CDR1 MDHEN, CDR2 SYDVKM. This CDR3 has 14 amino acids. Trimming shortened V by 3 bases and J by 3 bases, and 9 bases separated the two germline ends. CDR3 nucleotides: TGTGCCAGCAGTTTCGGACGGCTCAATCAGCCCCAGCATTTT. Translation: CASSFGRLNQPQHF.